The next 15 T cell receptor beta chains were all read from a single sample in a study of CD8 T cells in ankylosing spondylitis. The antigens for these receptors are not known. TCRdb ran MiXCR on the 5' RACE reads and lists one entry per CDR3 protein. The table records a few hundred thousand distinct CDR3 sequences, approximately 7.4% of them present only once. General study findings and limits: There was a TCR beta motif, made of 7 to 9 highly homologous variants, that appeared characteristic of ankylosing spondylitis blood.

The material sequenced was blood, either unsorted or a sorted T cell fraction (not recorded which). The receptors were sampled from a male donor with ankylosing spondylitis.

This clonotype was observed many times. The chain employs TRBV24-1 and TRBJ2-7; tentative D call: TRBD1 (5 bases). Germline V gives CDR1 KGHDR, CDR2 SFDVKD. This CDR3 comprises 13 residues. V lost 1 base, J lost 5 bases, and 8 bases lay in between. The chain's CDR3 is CATSDLGANEQYF. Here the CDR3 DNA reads TGTGCCACCAGTGATTTAGGGGCCAACGAGCAGTACTTC.

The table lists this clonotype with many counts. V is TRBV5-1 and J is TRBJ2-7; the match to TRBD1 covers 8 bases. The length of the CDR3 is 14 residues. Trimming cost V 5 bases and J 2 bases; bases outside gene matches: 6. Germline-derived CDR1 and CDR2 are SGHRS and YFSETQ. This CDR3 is CASRYDRGPYEQYF. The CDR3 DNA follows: TGCGCCAGCAGGTACGACAGGGGCCCCTACGAGCAGTACTTC.

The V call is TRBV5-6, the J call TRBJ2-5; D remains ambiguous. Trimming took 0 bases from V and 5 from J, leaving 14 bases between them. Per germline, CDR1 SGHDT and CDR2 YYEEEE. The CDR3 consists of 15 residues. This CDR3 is CASSLAVVLGETQYF. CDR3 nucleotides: TGTGCCAGCAGCTTGGCCGTGGTCTTAGGGGAGACCCAGTACTTC.

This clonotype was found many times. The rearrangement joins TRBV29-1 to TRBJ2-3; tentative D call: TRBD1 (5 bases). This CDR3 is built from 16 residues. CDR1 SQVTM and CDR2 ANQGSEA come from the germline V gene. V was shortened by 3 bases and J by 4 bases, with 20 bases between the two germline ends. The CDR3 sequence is CSVDPLRVARADTQYF. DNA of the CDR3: TGCAGCGTTGACCCACTCAGGGTAGCCCGTGCAGATACGCAGTATTTT.

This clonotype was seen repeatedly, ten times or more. The CDR3 here is CSANPRQGVIYGYTF. CDR3 DNA sequence: TGCAGTGCTAATCCCAGACAGGGAGTAATCTATGGCTACACCTTC. J is TRBJ1-2 and V is TRBV20-1, with 7 bases identical to TRBD1. From germline, CDR1 is DFQATT and CDR2 SNEGSKA (reference sequence). V lost 4 bases, J lost 4 bases, and 12 bases stayed unmatched. CDR3 length equals 15 residues.

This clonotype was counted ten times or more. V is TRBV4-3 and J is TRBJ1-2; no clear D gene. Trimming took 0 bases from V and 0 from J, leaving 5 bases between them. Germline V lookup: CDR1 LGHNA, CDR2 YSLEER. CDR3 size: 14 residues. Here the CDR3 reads CASSQDGPNYGYTF. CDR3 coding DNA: TGCGCCAGCAGCCAAGATGGCCCTAACTATGGCTACACCTTC.

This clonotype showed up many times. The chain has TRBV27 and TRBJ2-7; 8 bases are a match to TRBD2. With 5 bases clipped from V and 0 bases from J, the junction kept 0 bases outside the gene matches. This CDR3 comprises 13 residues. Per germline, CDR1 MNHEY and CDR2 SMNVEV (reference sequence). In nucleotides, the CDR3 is TGTGCCAGCAGTAGCGGGAGCTCCTACGAGCAGTACTTC. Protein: CASSSGSSYEQYF.

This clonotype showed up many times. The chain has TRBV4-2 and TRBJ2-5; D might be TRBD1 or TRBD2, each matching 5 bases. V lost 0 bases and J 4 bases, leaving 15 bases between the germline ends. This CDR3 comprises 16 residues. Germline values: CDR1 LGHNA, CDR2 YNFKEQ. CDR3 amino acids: CASSQDVGPETETQYF. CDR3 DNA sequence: TGTGCCAGCAGCCAAGATGTGGGACCAGAGACAGAGACCCAGTACTTC.

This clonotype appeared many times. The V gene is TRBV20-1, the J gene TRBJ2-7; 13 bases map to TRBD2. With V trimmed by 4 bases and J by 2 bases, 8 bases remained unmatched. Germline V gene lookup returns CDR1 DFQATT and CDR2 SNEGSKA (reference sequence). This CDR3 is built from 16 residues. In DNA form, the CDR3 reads TGCAGTGCTAACGAGGGACTAGCGGGGATAGCCTACGAGCAGTACTTC. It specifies CSANEGLAGIAYEQYF.

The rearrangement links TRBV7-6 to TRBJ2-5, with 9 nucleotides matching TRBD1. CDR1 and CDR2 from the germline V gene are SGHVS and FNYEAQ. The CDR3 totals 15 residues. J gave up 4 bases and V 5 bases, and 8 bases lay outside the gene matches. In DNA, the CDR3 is TGTGCCAGCAGCCCATTGACAGGGGGGCTAGAGACCCAGTACTTC. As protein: CASSPLTGGLETQYF.

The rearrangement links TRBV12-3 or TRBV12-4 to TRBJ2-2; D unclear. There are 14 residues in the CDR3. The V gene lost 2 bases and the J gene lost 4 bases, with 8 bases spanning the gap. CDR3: CASSLTARTGELFF. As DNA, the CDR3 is TGTGCCAGCAGTTTAACAGCACGCACCGGGGAGCTGTTTTTT.

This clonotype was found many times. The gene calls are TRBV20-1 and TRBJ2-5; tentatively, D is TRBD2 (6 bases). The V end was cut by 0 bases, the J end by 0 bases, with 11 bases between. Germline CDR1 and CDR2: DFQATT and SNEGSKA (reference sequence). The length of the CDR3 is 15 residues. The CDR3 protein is CSARDNLANQETQYF. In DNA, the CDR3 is TGCAGTGCTAGAGATAACCTAGCGAACCAAGAGACCCAGTACTTC.

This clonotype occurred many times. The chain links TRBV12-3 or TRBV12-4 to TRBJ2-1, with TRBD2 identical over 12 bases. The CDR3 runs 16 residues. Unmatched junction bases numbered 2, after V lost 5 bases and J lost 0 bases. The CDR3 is CASSGTSGPSYNEQFF. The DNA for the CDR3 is TGTGCCAGCAGTGGGACTAGCGGGCCCTCCTACAATGAGCAGTTCTTC.

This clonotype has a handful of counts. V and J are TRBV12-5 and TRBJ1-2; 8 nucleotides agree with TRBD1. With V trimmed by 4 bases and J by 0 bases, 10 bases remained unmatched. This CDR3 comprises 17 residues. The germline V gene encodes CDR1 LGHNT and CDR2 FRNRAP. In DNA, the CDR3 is TGTGCTAGTGGTTACGCTTCGACAGGGGTGACTAACTATGGCTACACCTTC. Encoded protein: CASGYASTGVTNYGYTF.

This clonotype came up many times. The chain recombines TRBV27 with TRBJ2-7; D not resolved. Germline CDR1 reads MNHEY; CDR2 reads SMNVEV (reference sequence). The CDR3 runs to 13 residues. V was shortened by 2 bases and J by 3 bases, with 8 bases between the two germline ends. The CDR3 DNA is TGTGCCAGCAGTTTAGGCCACGGCTACGAGCAGTACTTC. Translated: CASSLGHGYEQYF.